What follows are 13 T cell receptor beta chains derived from one specimen sequenced in a study of blood T cell repertoires in COVID-19. Sequenced by immunoSEQ multiplex PCR; TCRdb stores in-frame clones only, minus some. Seen here are some 120,000 clones, 90% observed once, and the top ten hold 3.7%. The sample comprised peripheral blood. The receptors here all came from a man aged 50 or older with active COVID-19.

The V and J genes are TRBV4-1 and TRBJ1-5; the D is unclear. Trimming stripped 2 bases from V and 4 bases from J, with 6 bases between. The CDR3 is 13 residues long. Germline loops: CDR1 MGHRA, CDR2 YSYEKL. As DNA, the CDR3 is TGCGCCAGCAGCCAAAGCCGTAATCAGCCCCAGCATTTT. This sequence encodes CASSQSRNQPQHF.

CDR3 DNA sequence: TGTGCCAGCAGCCAATGGAGCTCCTACGAGCAGTACTTC. It yields the protein CASSQWSSYEQYF. V gene TRBV11-2 combines with J gene TRBJ2-7, with D unresolved. V lost 5 bases and J lost 0, with 8 bases in between. Germline assignment: CDR1 SGHAT and CDR2 FQNNGV. The CDR3 has 13 residues.

The chain uses TRBV7-8 and TRBJ2-6, with D maybe TRBD1 (6 bases). V was pared by 5 bases and J by 2 bases, with 10 bases between. Germline V lookup: CDR1 SGHVS, CDR2 FQNEAQ. The length of the CDR3 is 15 residues. The CDR3 spells CASSLGAAGANVLTF. Written as DNA, the CDR3 is TGTGCCAGCAGCCTGGGGGCTGCTGGGGCCAACGTCCTGACTTTC.

This chain connects TRBV3-1 (or the pseudogene TRBV3-2) to TRBJ2-1; D is ambiguous. V lost 3 bases to trimming and J lost 4 bases, with 10 bases between them. Germline CDR1 reads LGHDT; CDR2 reads YNNKEL (reference sequence). The length of the CDR3 is 14 residues. DNA for the CDR3: TGTGCCAGCAGCCACGGCGGCAGTTACAATGAGCAGTTCTTC. Encoded protein: CASSHGGSYNEQFF.

V usage is TRBV5-1 and J usage is TRBJ2-3, with a tentative D call TRBD1 (5 bases). The CDR3 has 15 residues. Trimming cost V 0 bases and J 3 bases, with 11 bases left between them. Germline V gene lookup returns CDR1 SGHRS and CDR2 YFSETQ. The CDR3 DNA is TGCGCCAGCAGCTTGGAGTCAGGGTCTACAGATACGCAGTATTTT. Its protein is CASSLESGSTDTQYF.

This clone was picked up a small number of times. The gene calls are TRBV11-2 and TRBJ2-3; 9 bases line up with TRBD1. The CDR3 consists of 15 residues. Losses at the gene ends were 1 base for V and 4 bases for J; bases not matched to a gene: 3. Per the germline V gene, CDR1 is SGHAT and CDR2 is FQNNGV. CDR3 loop: CASSLGTGVPDTQYF. In nucleotides, the CDR3 is TGTGCCAGCAGCTTAGGGACAGGGGTACCAGATACGCAGTATTTT.

The CDR3 bases are TGTGCCAGCAGCTTAGACAGGAGTAACTATGGCTACACCTTC. Its protein is CASSLDRSNYGYTF. The chain recombines TRBV7-2 with TRBJ1-2, with a possible D match to TRBD1 (5 bases). The CDR3 has 14 amino acids. V lost 1 base to trimming and J lost 1 base, with 7 bases between them. From germline, CDR1 is SGHTA and CDR2 FQGNSA.

The V gene is TRBV4-1, the J gene TRBJ2-3, with TRBD2 matching 9 bases. The CDR3 spans 15 residues. The J segment lost 2 bases and the V segment lost 2 bases, leaving 2 bases of the junction unmatched. CDR1 and CDR2 from the germline V gene are MGHRA and YSYEKL. The CDR3 region has the DNA TGCGCCAGCAGCCAAATAGCGGGGGTCACAGATACGCAGTATTTT. Encoded protein: CASSQIAGVTDTQYF.

The chain couples TRBV7-9 to TRBJ1-2; tentatively, D is TRBD1 (5 bases). The CDR3 sequence is 13 residues long. The germline V gene has CDR1 SEHNR and CDR2 FQNEAQ (reference sequence). Trimming stripped 5 bases from V and 7 bases from J, with 14 bases between. This chain's CDR3 is CASSRVGAIGYTF. In DNA, the CDR3 is TGTGCCAGCAGCCGCGTAGGGGCGATTGGCTACACCTTC.

This chain uses TRBV29-1 with TRBJ1-5; 12 nucleotides line up with TRBD1. The CDR3 is 15 residues long. After removal of 7 bases from V and 6 bases from J, the junction contained 10 bases not matched to a gene. Germline V gene sequence: CDR1 SQVTM, CDR2 ANQGSEA. In DNA form, the CDR3 reads TGCAGCGAGCGACCGGGACAGGGGGCTGTTCAGCCCCAGCATTTT. Translated: CSERPGQGAVQPQHF. Complete variable domain (other parts from reference TRBV29-1 and TRBJ1-5): SAVISQKPSRDICQRGTSLTIQCQVDSQVTMMFWYRQQPGQSLTLIATANQGSEATYESGFVIDKFPISRPNLTFSTLTVSNMSPEDSSIYLCSERPGQGAVQPQHFGDGTRLSIL.

Details on this clone: Other DNA sequences in this sample translate to the same CDR3. The gene calls are TRBV9 and TRBJ1-2; D remains ambiguous. Germline loops: CDR1 SGDLS, CDR2 YYNGEE. The ends were cut back, 0 bases at V and 1 base at J, with 10 bases in the middle. There are 15 residues in the CDR3. The CDR3 DNA reads as TGTGCCAGCAGCGTAGAGGCGGGAGGTAACTATGGCTACACCTTC. Residues: CASSVEAGGNYGYTF.

In this sample, this clone turned up once. The V call is TRBV5-1, the J call TRBJ1-1; weak D call: TRBD1 (6 bases). The germline V gene has CDR1 SGHRS and CDR2 YFSETQ. The CDR3 totals 16 residues. V lost 0 bases to trimming and J lost 1 base, with 13 bases between them. Written as DNA, the CDR3 is TGCGCCAGCAGCTTGGCCCAGACAGGTCCGAACACTGAAGCTTTCTTT. Residues: CASSLAQTGPNTEAFF.

The chain joins TRBV6-6 to TRBJ2-2; TRBD1 agrees at 7 bases. Trimming cost V 4 bases and J 5 bases; bases outside gene matches: 4. The V gene's germline CDR1 is MNHNY and CDR2 SVGAGI (reference sequence). This CDR3 region has 14 residues. The CDR3 bases are TGTGCCAGCAGTTCGGACAGGACGACCGGGGAGCTGTTTTTT. Its translation: CASSSDRTTGELFF.